This T cell receptor beta chain is drawn from a study of cytomegalovirus exposure and HLA in healthy donors (dated by TCRdb to about 2017). Looking at the study overall: An earlier analysis of 550 to 700 of the donors reported about 250 Gb of sequence data and 120 million or so unique TCR beta sequences from 150 million to 200 million T cells. An early release that covered around 590 HLA-typed donors contained approximately 300 gigabases of sequencing data and tens of millions of unique TCR sequences. The genetic ancestry cluster associated with self-reported Caucasian donors included about 84% of the 300 to 450 genotyped donors. The study aimed to test whether signatures of past pathogen exposure could be identified by cataloging public T cell receptors. The study profiled the T cell repertoires of hundreds of subjects by immunosequencing and related them to cytomegalovirus serostatus. In addition to the first cohort of approximately 650 subjects, a separate validation cohort of over 90 different subjects was used. To predict cytomegalovirus infection status, the study combined high-throughput TCR immunosequencing, statistical association of individual TCRs with disease status, and machine learning. A later analysis re-analyzed previously published TCR beta repertoires from hundreds of donors and added high-resolution HLA genotyping to study TCR occurrence patterns. The later analysis used no new phenotypic data to find candidate immune exposures, relying instead on TCR beta sequences and their occurrence across donors. To decide whether each TCR beta V gene segment behaved as functional or pseudogenic, an earlier analysis of fewer than 750 of the donors relied on high-throughput TCR beta sequencing. Alongside the repertoire data, information on donor age, sex, ethnicity and CMV serostatus was compiled. Genome-wide SNP genotypes for about 60% of the roughly 670 donors were used in a later genetic analysis, which treated that subset as a discovery cohort. All discovery cohort repertoires had been generated on a single sequencing platform. Both class I and class II loci were covered by HLA typing, at four-digit resolution. Typing coverage varied by locus: roughly 620-640 donors for A, B, C, DRB1 and DQB1; roughly 500 for DQA1; about 600 for DPA1; 450 to 480 for DPB1. Roughly 5 DR-DQ haplotypes were handled as single units for association and clustering because linkage in the cohort was strong. Among a few hundred genotyped donors of the cohort, an average of around 240,000 unique TCR beta nucleotide sequences were sequenced per donor, roughly 20% of them non-productive. Beyond this particular receptor, the publication reports: Sequencing depth was assumed to be roughly uniform across donors in the presence/absence analyses, though that assumption may not hold. Because counts were too low, fewer than 20 rarely observed V segments, including chromosome 9 orphons, were excluded from the earlier analysis of 587 of the donors. In a later analysis, HLA-associated TCR beta chains showed more clonal expansion and lower generation probabilities than non-associated chains that were equally common. The authors suggested that the approach could potentially be generalized to other disease states and immunological phenotypes. A further reported finding was that TCR beta sequences accurately predicted the HLA-A and HLA-B alleles for most subjects in the first cohort. Several of the top co-occurrence clusters appeared to be linked to parvovirus B19, influenza, CMV and Epstein-Barr virus, according to a later analysis. Some IMGT-functional V segments, including TRBV6-2 and TRBV6-3, could not be told apart with the 87-base-pair reads, so those segments were excluded. CMV serostatus was the only immune exposure information available for the cohort. In this cohort, only TCR beta chains were sequenced, and detectable features were limited by the absence of alpha or paired-chain data. Most TCR sequences were seen in very few donors, while some public TCRs were found in many individuals. A few of the identified cytomegalovirus-associated TCR beta chains were confirmed in vitro to be specific for cytomegalovirus antigens. Most CMV-associated TCR beta chains appeared to be HLA-restricted in a later analysis, and the HLA associations seemed to be driven largely by CMV exposure. Cytomegalovirus status was reported to be diagnosed by the classifier with high specificity and sensitivity in both the original and validation cohorts. A later analysis found that TCR association rates varied across HLA loci, with DRB1 alleles showing the most associated TCRs and HLA-C alleles the fewest. Linkage disequilibrium might explain the correlated functional status among segregating V segments, but an unknown experimental factor could not be excluded. When HLA alleles, especially DR and DQ, strongly co-occurred, TCR associations were difficult to assign to individual alleles. A cluster of highly shared sequence variants was judged likely to represent a technical artifact of the sequencing pipeline. A later genetic analysis reported fewer N-insertions in productive TCRs among donors in an Asian-associated ancestry cluster than the approximately 700-donor mean. Because some donors lacked HLA typing at each locus, the association tests relied only on the typed subset. In an earlier analysis of some 500 of the donors, most TCR beta V segments were observed in productive rearrangements about 90% or about 30% of the time, broadly matching IMGT annotations. A later genetic analysis associated a missense DCLRE1C variant with V-gene and J-gene trimming of TCR beta chains, and an independent cohort replicated the association. The study gave a list of 150 to 200 TCR beta chains associated with cytomegalovirus. At a false discovery rate of 0.05, a later analysis linked 15,000 to 20,000 TCR beta sequences to specific HLA alleles.

About this clone: It has no known antigen specificity. One base away there is no much larger clone; base qualities are not given.

Library preparation used the immunoSEQ multiplex PCR assay. For the multiplex PCR, a mixture combining 60 forward primers for TCR Vbeta segments and 13 reverse primers for TCR Jbeta segments was used. A multiplex PCR assay on genomic DNA amplified the CDR3 region of rearranged TCR beta genes. On the Illumina HiSeq System, the amplified TCR beta libraries were sequenced as 87-base-pair reads. On the study's bioinformatics: Across the roughly 700 repertoires, a later analysis counted 80 million or so unique TCR beta chains, some 11 million of which were shared by at least two donors. A nearest-neighbor algorithm error-corrected the raw reads and collapsed the reads into unique sequences, merging closely related sequences to remove PCR and sequencing errors. To assign V, D and J gene segments, CDR3 sequences were aligned to IMGT reference sequences. For a sequence to be retained, a match of at least six nucleotides to both a V gene segment and a J gene segment was required. Rearrangements were called productive when the CDR3 lacked stop codons and stayed in frame with V and J; all others were non-productive. CDR3 was defined according to IMGT convention as the region running from the second conserved V-encoded cysteine to the conserved J-encoded phenylalanine. The earlier analysis of 500 to 750 of the donors excluded any sequence lacking an unambiguous match to a single V gene segment. In an earlier analysis of a few hundred of the donors, V segments were called functional above 56.7% productive rearrangements and were called segregating when the between-donor standard deviation exceeded 5%. A statistical classification framework was built for diagnosing cytomegalovirus status from the catalog of TCR beta chain sequences. A later analysis assigned V and J genes by comparing TCR nucleotide sequences with IMGT/GENE-DB human TR gene sequences. In a later analysis, CDR3 sequences and most-parsimonious VDJ recombination scenarios were assigned using the TCRdist pipeline. A later analysis defined each TCR beta chain by its CDR3 amino acid sequence plus V-gene family, and excluded reads lacking a unique V-gene family. A later analysis removed several hundred highly shared, low-generation-probability nucleotide sequences to deal with suspected cross-contamination and a sequencing artifact. In a later analysis, a clonal expansion index was calculated for each public chain from normalized within-repertoire ranks of inferred template counts. In a later analysis, generation probabilities were computed with a VDJ recombination model fitted to out-of-frame rearrangements, and the resulting probabilities were checked against IGoR. In a later analysis, hypergeometric tests were used to score TCR-TCR, TCR-HLA and TCR-CMV co-occurrence, with a repertoire-size bias correction applied to TCR pairs. In a later analysis, false discovery rates were estimated by permuting HLA or CMV assignments 20 times. A later analysis grouped co-occurring TCRs with DBSCAN, adding TCRdist sequence similarity when clustering within HLA-allele-positive subsets. Repertoires with fewer than 30,000 or more than 120,000 public chains were left out of co-occurrence clustering, as were five repertoires with anomalous nucleotide sharing. The immuneACCESS repertoire file appears here via TCRdb, limited to in-frame rearrangements. These files lack a portion of the clones; in checked studies, under half of the deficit traces to unresolved V genes, and the cause of the others is not known. That table supplies the V and J calls and clone size; D and trimming were determined from the DNA. This sample lists under 200,000 clones; 60% to 85% were detected once. Approximately 3.1% of the sample is in the top ten clones.

CDR3 length: 15 amino acids, cysteine to phenylalanine. The read is trimmed to its CDR3 DNA, 45 bases read in frame from base 1. Looking up the germline V gene (reference sequence) yields CDR1 MNHNY and CDR2 SVGAGI. The trim is 5 bases for V and 0 bases for J, with a gap of 12 bases between the germline ends. The cohort was made up of approximately 700 healthy bone marrow donors. Cohort members were all nominally healthy when sampled, although unrecorded immune exposures were likely present. The donor was CMV seronegative and was included in the group of approximately 350 seronegative cohort members. Each donor provided a peripheral blood sample, and peripheral blood mononuclear cells were used for TCR beta sequencing. The Qiagen DNeasy Blood Extraction Kit was used to extract genomic DNA from the blood cell samples.

The chain is assembled from TRBV6-6 and TRBJ2-3; no D gene call is confident. The TCR originated in a woman in her thirties or forties in good health and CMV-seronegative. What was sequenced was PBMCs. The CDR3 region: CASSGGRSSTDTQYF. The nucleotide sequence is TGTGCCAGCAGTGGCGGTCGCTCTAGCACAGATACGCAGTATTTT.